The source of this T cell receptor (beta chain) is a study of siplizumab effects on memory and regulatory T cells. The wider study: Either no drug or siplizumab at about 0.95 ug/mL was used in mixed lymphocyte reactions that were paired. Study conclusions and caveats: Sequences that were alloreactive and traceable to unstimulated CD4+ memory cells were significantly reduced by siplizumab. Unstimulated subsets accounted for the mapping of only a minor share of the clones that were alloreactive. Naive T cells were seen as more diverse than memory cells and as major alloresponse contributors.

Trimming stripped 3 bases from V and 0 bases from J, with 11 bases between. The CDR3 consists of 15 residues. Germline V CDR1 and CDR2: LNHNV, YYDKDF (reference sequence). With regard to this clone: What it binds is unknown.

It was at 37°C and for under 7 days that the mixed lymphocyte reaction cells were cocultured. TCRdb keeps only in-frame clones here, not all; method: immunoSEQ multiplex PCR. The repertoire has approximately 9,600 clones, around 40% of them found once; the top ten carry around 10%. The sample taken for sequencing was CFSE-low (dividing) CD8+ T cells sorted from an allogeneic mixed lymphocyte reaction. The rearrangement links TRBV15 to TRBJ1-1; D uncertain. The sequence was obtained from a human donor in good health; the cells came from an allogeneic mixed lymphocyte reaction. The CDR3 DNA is TGTGCCACCAGCAGTCCCGGGTCGTTGAACACTGAAGCTTTCTTT. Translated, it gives CATSSPGSLNTEAFF.